This TCR beta chain was identified during a study of T-cell memory formation after mild COVID-19. Study-level findings and limits: Clones contracting across day 15 to 85 had a balanced CD4/CD8 profile; later expanding clones leaned CD4+. Contracting CD4+ clones sat mainly in CM and EM; CD8+ in EMRA.

TCR alpha and TCR beta cDNA libraries with sample barcodes and UMIs came from 5'RACE using constant-segment primers. TCRdb reprocessed the 5' RACE reads with MiXCR, giving one entry per CDR3 protein. This sample carries under 300,000 distinct CDR3 sequences, around 8% of them seen once, and the ten largest clones take 22%. The germline gives CDR1 SQVTM, CDR2 ANQGSEA. V lost 2 bases and J lost 3, with 4 bases in between. The CDR3 consists of 11 residues. This clonotype was observed a handful of times. What it binds is unknown. This sequence was found in a man younger than 35 who had mild COVID-19 (a few samples of this study predate the infection). Cell type and time point are not known. This chain uses TRBV29-1 with TRBJ1-2; D gene uncertain. Sequenced sample: PBMCs or a T cell subset sorted from them (not recorded which). The CDR3 nucleotides read TGCAGCGTTGAATACTACTATGGCTACACCTTC. Translation: CSVEYYYGYTF.